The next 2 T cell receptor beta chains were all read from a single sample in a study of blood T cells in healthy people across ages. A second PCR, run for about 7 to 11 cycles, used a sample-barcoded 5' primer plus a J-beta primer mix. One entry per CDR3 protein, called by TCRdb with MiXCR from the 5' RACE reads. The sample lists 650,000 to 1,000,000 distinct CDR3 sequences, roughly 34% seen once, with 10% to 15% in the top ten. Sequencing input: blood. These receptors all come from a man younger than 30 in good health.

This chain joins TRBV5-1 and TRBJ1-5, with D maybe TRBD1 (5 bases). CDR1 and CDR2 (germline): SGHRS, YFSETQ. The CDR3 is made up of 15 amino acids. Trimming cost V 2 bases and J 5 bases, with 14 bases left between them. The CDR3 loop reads CASSFGTGRDQPQHF. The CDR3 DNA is TGCGCCAGCAGCTTTGGGACCGGACGGGATCAGCCCCAGCATTTT.

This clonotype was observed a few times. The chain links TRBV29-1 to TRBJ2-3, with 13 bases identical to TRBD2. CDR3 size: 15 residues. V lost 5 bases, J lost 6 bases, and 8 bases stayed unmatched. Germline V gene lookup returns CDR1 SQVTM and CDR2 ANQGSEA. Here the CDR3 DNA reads TGCAGCGTTCTTGGACTAGCGGGAGACCCGGATACGCAGTATTTT. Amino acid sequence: CSVLGLAGDPDTQYF.